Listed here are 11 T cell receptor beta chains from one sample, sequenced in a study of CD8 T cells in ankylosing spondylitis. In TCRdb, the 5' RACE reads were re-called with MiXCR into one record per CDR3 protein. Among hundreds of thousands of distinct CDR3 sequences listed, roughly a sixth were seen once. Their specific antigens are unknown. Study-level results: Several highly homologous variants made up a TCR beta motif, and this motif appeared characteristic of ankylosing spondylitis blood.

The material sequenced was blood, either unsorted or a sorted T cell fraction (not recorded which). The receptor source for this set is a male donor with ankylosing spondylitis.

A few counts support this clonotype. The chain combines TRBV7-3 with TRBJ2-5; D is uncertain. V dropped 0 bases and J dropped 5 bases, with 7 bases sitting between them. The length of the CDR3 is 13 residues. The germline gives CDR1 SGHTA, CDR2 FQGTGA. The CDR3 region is CASSLTAVETQYF. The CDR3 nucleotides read TGTGCCAGCAGCTTAACCGCGGTGGAGACCCAGTACTTC.

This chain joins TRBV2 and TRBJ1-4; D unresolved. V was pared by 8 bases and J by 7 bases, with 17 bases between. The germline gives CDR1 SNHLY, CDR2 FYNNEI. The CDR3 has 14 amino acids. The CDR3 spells CASCTDGRGEKLFF. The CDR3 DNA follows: TGTGCCAGCTGCACCGACGGAAGAGGTGAAAAACTGTTTTTT.

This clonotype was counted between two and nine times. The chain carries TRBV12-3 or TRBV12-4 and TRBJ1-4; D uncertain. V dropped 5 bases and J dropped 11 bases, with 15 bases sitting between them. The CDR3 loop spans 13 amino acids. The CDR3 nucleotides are TGTGCCAGCAGTGGGGAGCCGTGGGGTAAACTGTTTTTT. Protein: CASSGEPWGKLFF.

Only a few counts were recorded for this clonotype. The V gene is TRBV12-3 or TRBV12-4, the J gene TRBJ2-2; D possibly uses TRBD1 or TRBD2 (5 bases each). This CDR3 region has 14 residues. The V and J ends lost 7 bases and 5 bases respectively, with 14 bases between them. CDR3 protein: CASTRDLGTGELFF. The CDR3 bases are TGTGCCAGCACCCGGGACCTTGGGACCGGGGAGCTGTTTTTT.

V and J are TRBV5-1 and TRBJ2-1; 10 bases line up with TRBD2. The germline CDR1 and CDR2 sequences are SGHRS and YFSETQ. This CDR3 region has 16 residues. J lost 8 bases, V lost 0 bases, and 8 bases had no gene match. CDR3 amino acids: CASSLEVSGGRDEQFF. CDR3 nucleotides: TGCGCCAGCAGCTTGGAAGTTAGCGGGGGGCGTGATGAGCAGTTCTTC.

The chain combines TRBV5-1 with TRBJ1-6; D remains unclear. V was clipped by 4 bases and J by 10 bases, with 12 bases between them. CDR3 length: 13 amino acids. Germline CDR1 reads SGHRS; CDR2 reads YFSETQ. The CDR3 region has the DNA TGCGCCAGCAGCGCGGACGGAAGGTCACCCCTCCACTTT. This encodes CASSADGRSPLHF.

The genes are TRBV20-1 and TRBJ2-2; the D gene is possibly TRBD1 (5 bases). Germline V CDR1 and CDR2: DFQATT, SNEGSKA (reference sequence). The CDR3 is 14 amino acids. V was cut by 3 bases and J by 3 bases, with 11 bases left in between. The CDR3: CSARARGYTGELFF. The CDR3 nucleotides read TGCAGTGCTAGGGCTAGGGGATACACCGGGGAGCTGTTTTTT.

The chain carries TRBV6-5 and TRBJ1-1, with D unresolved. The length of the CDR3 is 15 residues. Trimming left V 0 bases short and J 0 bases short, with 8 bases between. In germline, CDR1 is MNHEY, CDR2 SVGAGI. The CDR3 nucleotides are TGTGCCAGCAGTTACTCTTGGCTTTTGAACACTGAAGCTTTCTTT. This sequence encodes CASSYSWLLNTEAFF.

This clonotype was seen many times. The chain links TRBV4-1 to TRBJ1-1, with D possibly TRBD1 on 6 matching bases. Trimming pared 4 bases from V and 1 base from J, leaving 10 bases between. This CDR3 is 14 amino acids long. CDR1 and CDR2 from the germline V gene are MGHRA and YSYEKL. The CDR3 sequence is CASSRGAGNTEAFF. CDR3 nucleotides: TGCGCCAGCAGCCGGGGGGCAGGGAACACTGAAGCTTTCTTT.

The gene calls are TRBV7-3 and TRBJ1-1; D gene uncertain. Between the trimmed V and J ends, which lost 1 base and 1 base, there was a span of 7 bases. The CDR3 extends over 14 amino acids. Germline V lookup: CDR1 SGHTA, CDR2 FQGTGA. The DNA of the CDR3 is TGTGCCAGCAGCTTAAGCGCACAGAACACTGAAGCTTTCTTT. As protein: CASSLSAQNTEAFF.

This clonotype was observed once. The chain's CDR3 is CASSLDASSGRVEQYF. Here the CDR3 DNA reads TGTGCCAGCAGCTTAGATGCGTCTAGCGGGAGGGTCGAGCAGTACTTC. The chain combines TRBV7-2 with TRBJ2-7, with TRBD2 matching 12 bases. The CDR3 spans 16 residues. The V and J ends lost 1 base and 6 bases, in that order; junction bases with no gene match: 7. Germline loops: CDR1 SGHTA, CDR2 FQGNSA.